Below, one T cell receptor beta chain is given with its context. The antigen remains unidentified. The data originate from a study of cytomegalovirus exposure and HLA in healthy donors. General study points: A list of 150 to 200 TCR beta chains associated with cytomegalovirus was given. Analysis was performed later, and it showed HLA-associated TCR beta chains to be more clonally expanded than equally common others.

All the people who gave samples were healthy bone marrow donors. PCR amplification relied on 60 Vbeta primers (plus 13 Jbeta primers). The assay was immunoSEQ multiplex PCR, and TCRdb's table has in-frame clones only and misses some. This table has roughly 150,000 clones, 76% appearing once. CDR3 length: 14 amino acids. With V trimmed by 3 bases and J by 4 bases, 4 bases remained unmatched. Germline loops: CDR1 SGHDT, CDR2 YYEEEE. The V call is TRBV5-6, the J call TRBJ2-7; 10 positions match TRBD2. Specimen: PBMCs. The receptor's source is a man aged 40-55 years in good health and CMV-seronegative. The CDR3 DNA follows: TGTGCCAGCAGCTCAACGACTAGCGGGTACGAGCAGTACTTC. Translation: CASSSTTSGYEQYF.